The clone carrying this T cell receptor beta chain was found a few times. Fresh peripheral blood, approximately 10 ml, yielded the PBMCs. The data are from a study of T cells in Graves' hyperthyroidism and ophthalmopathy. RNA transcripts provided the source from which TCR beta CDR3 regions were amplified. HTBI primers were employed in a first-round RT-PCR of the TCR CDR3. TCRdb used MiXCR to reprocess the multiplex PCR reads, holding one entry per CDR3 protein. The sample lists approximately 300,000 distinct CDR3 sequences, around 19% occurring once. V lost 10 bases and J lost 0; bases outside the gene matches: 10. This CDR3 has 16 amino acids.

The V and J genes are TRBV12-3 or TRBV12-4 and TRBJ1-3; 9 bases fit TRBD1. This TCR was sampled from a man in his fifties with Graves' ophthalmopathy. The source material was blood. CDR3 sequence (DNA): TGTGCCACCGGGACAGGGAATCTCTTCTCTGGAAACACCATATATTTT. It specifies CATGTGNLFSGNTIYF.